The 18 T cell receptor beta chains below all came from one sample that was sequenced in a study of vaccination and CD4 T cells after COVID-19 (dated by TCRdb to between 2021 and 2024). The antigens for these receptors are not known. The library was prepared using PCR. TCRdb lists the instrument as Illumina iSeq 100. TCR sequencing of DNA from cultured CD4+ T cells used the Oncomine TCR Beta short-read assay at the Johns Hopkins FTIC core. In TCRdb, the public reads were trimmed at Q25 with fastp and aligned with MiXCR, with productive beta chains retained. Entries are consolidated by CDR3 protein sequence, retaining the most common genes and DNA. Within this sample are about 25,000 distinct CDR3 sequences, with approximately 39% of them counted one time only. The ten largest clones capture just over 7% of the sample. The sample's treatment or condition, from its label and the paper: approximately nine-day PBMC culture with coronavirus spike peptide pools or control peptides (ViraFEST assay).

Input material: CD4+ T cells from blood, cultured in vitro. These receptors all come from a human donor who had recovered from COVID-19.

CDR3 amino acids: CASSGINEQYF. The CDR3 DNA reads TGTGCCAGCAGTGGTATCAACGAGCAGTACTTC. This sequence joins TRBV28 and TRBJ2-7; D remains unclear. Trimming left V 5 bases short and J 5 bases short, with 7 bases between. The CDR3 has 11 residues. Germline CDR1 and CDR2: MDHEN and SYDVKM.

This clonotype appeared a few times. The gene calls are TRBV6-1 and TRBJ1-5; D not certain. CDR1 MNHNS and CDR2 SASEGT come from the germline V gene. This CDR3 contains 19 residues. With 2 bases removed from V and 0 bases from J, the gap between germline ends came to 20 bases. CDR3: CASSERRAASLDSNQPQHF. The DNA of the CDR3 is TGTGCCAGCAGTGAAAGGCGGGCAGCCTCCCTAGATAGCAATCAGCCCCAGCATTTT.

This clonotype was seen a handful of times. The chain uses TRBV20-1 and TRBJ1-1, with D perhaps matching TRBD1 (6 bases). The CDR3 loop spans 12 amino acids. The germline V gene encodes CDR1 DFQATT and CDR2 SNEGSKA (reference sequence). V gave up 0 bases and J gave up 5 bases, with 7 bases separating them. CDR3 DNA: TGCAGTGCTAGAGAAGGGGGAACTGAAGCTTTCTTT. Its protein product is CSAREGGTEAFF.

The rearrangement uses TRBV19 and TRBJ2-2, with D perhaps TRBD1 or TRBD2 (5 bases each). Germline V lookup: CDR1 LNHDA, CDR2 SQIVND (reference sequence). Trimming cost V 7 bases and J 2 bases, with 11 bases left between them. The CDR3 length is 14 residues. CDR3 sequence (DNA): TGTGCCAGTAAAGGGGAGATTAACACCGGGGAGCTGTTTTTT. The encoded protein is CASKGEINTGELFF.

The CDR3 region is CSAPLRTNYGYTF. The CDR3 DNA reads as TGCAGTGCCCCCCTCCGGACTAACTATGGCTACACCTTC. The V gene is TRBV20-1, the J gene TRBJ1-2, with D unresolved. V lost 6 bases to trimming and J lost 0 bases, with 11 bases between them. The CDR3 runs 13 residues. CDR1 and CDR2 (germline): DFQATT, SNEGSKA (reference sequence).

This chain links TRBV10-2 with TRBJ2-7; unclear D gene. Looked up from germline, CDR1 is WSHSY and CDR2 is SAAADI. This CDR3 comprises 14 residues. V was clipped by 6 bases and J by 7 bases, with 19 bases between them. CDR3 region: CASRDRAHAEEQYF. The DNA of the CDR3 is TGCGCCAGCAGGGACCGGGCTCACGCGGAGGAGCAGTACTTC.

This clonotype was counted a few times. This rearrangement joins TRBV20-1 to TRBJ1-1; a weak D match, TRBD1 (5 bases). The CDR3 has 14 residues. The V gene lost 5 bases and the J gene lost 1 base, with 14 bases spanning the gap. The germline gives CDR1 DFQATT, CDR2 SNEGSKA (reference sequence). CDR3 bases: TGCAGTGCTCAGAGCGACAGAAAGAACACTGAAGCTTTCTTT. This sequence encodes CSAQSDRKNTEAFF.

In this sample, this clonotype turned up a few times. The V call is TRBV18, the J call TRBJ1-5; tentatively, D is TRBD1 (6 bases). V lost 3 bases and J lost 5, with 14 bases in between. This CDR3 has 15 residues. CDR1 KGHSH and CDR2 LQKENI come from the germline V gene. CDR3 DNA sequence: TGTGCCAGCTCACCGACGGACAGCCGCGATCAGCCCCAGCATTTT. It encodes CASSPTDSRDQPQHF.

This clonotype was observed once. The chain links TRBV10-3 to TRBJ2-5; 13 nucleotides match TRBD2. In germline, CDR1 is ENHRY, CDR2 SYGVKD. The CDR3 runs 16 residues. Trimming removed 6 bases from V and 5 bases from J; junction bases left unmatched: 9. The CDR3 coding sequence is TGTGCCATCAGCAAGCAACTAGCGGGAGGGGGGGAGACCCAGTACTTC. Amino acids: CAISKQLAGGGETQYF.

This clonotype was observed once. The J gene is TRBJ2-7, the V gene TRBV19; 7 nucleotides line up with TRBD1. V shed 5 bases, J shed 2 bases, and the junction held 15 bases outside the gene matches. Germline V gene sequence: CDR1 LNHDA, CDR2 SQIVND (reference sequence). The CDR3 covers 17 residues. CDR3 residues: CASSPHLAGTEAYEQYF. The CDR3 nucleotides are TGTGCCAGTAGTCCCCATCTCGCCGGGACAGAAGCCTACGAGCAGTACTTC.

The table lists this clonotype with a few counts. The genes are TRBV7-2 and TRBJ2-2, with TRBD1 as a possible D gene (6 bases). V was clipped by 5 bases and J by 3 bases, with 16 bases between them. The germline CDR1 and CDR2 sequences are SGHTA and FQGNSA. CDR3 length: 16 residues. CDR3 in amino acids: CASSLYRDLDTGELFF. CDR3 in DNA: TGTGCCAGCAGCCTATACAGGGATCTCGACACCGGGGAGCTGTTTTTT. The full variable domain, its missing parts supplied by reference TRBV7-2 and TRBJ2-2, is GAGVSQSPSNKVTEKGKDVELRCDPISGHTALYWYRQSLGQGLEFLIYFQGNSAPDKSGLPSDRFSAERTGGSVSTLTIQRTQQEDSAVYLCASSLYRDLDTGELFFGEGSRLTVL.

A note on this clonotype: The junction differs from germline at one of its ends, possibly a read error. The rearrangement uses TRBV12-3 or TRBV12-4 and TRBJ2-6; the match to TRBD1 covers 9 bases. This CDR3 contains 19 residues. The CDR3 nucleotides read TGTGCCAGCAGTCCAGCTAGGACAGGGGCGTACTCTGGGGCTAACGTCCTGACTTTC. Protein sequence: CASSPARTGAYSGANVLTF.

The chain links TRBV12-5 to TRBJ2-5; no clear D gene. Deletions cut 2 bases from V and 4 bases from J, with 8 bases between. This CDR3 has 13 residues. From germline, CDR1 is LGHNT and CDR2 FRNRAP. This chain's CDR3 is CASGLRPRETQYF. The CDR3 DNA sequence: TGTGCTAGTGGTTTGCGCCCACGAGAGACCCAGTACTTC.

Here the CDR3 reads CSARDENGPTQHF. Written as DNA, the CDR3 is TGCAGTGCTAGAGATGAAAACGGCCCGACCCAGCATTTT. V gene TRBV20-1 combines with J gene TRBJ1-5; unclear D gene. V lost 0 bases, J lost 11 bases, and 14 bases lay in between. CDR1 is DFQATT and CDR2 is SNEGSKA in the germline V gene (reference sequence). This CDR3 is built from 13 residues.

The J gene is TRBJ2-3, the V gene TRBV20-1; 7 positions agree with TRBD1. V was pared by 0 bases and J by 5 bases, with 5 bases of the junction left unmatched. CDR1 is DFQATT and CDR2 is SNEGSKA in the germline V gene (reference sequence). This CDR3 comprises 14 residues. Written as DNA, the CDR3 is TGCAGTGCTAGAGATAGGGGGCGAGGAGATACGCAGTATTTT. As protein: CSARDRGRGDTQYF.

A few counts support this clonotype. The chain links TRBV11-3 to TRBJ1-2; 9 bases align to TRBD1. The CDR3 runs 14 residues. Germline V gene lookup returns CDR1 SGHNT and CDR2 YENEEA. V shed 5 bases and J 3 bases; nucleotides not matched to a gene: 4. As DNA, the CDR3 is TGTGCCAGCAGCCCACGGACAGGGGACTATGGCTACACCTTC. Translation gives CASSPRTGDYGYTF.

The chain uses TRBV27 and TRBJ1-6, with D hard to call. The CDR3 runs to 12 residues. The germline V and J ends were trimmed by 4 bases and 9 bases, with 7 bases remaining between them. CDR1 is MNHEY, CDR2 SMNVEV, per germline (reference sequence). The CDR3 is CASSSLSSPLHF. Here the CDR3 DNA reads TGTGCCAGCAGTTCCTTGTCTTCACCCCTCCACTTT.

V usage is TRBV7-2 and J usage is TRBJ2-2; no clear D. Germline V gene data show CDR1 as SGHTA and CDR2 as FQGNSA. The CDR3 covers 14 residues. V was clipped by 4 bases and J by 6 bases, with 12 bases between them. The CDR3 DNA follows: TGTGCCAGCAGCTCAGCTCTACGGGCCGGGGAGCTGTTTTTT. Protein sequence: CASSSALRAGELFF.